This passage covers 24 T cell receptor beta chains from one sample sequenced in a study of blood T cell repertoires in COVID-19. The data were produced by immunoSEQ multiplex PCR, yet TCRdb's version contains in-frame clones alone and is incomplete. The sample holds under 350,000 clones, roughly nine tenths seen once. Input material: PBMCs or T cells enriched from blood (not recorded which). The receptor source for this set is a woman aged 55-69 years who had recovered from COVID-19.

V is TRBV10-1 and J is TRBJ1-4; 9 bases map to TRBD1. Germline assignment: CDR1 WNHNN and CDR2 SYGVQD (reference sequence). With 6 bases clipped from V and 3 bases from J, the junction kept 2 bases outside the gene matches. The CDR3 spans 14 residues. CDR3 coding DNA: TGCGCCAGCAGCGACAGGGGGGCTAATGAAAAACTGTTTTTT. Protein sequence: CASSDRGANEKLFF.

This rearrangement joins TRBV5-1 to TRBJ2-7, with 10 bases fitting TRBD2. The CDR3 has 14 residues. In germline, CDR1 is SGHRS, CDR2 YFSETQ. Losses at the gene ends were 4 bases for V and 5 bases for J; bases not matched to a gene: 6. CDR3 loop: CASSPAGTSDEQYF. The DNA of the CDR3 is TGCGCCAGCAGCCCGGCCGGGACTAGCGACGAGCAGTACTTC. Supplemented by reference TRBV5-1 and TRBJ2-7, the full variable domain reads KAGVTQTPRYLIKTRGQQVTLSCSPISGHRSVSWYQQTPGQGLQFLFEYFSETQRNKGNFPGRFSGRQFSNSRSEMNVSTLELGDSALYLCASSPAGTSDEQYFGPGTRLTVT.

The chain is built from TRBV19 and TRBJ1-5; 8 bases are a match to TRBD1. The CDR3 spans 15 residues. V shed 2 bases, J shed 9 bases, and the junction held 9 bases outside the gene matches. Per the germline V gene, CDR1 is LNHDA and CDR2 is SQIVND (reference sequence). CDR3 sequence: CASSISRQGRMPQHF. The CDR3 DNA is TGTGCCAGTAGTATAAGCAGACAGGGGCGAATGCCCCAGCATTTT.

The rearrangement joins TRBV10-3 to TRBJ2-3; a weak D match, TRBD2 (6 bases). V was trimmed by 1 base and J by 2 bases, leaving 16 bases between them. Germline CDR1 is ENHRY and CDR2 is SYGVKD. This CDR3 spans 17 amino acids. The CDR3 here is CAISELGGGGFTDTQYF. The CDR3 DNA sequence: TGTGCCATCAGTGAGTTGGGGGGTGGAGGGTTCACAGATACGCAGTATTTT.

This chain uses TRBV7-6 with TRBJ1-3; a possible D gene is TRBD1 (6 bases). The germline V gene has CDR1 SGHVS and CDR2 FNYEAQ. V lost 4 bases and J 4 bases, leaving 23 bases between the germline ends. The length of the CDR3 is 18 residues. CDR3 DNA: TGTGCCAGCAGCTCCCTCCCGGGACACCCGCTGTTCGGAAACACCATATATTTT. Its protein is CASSSLPGHPLFGNTIYF.

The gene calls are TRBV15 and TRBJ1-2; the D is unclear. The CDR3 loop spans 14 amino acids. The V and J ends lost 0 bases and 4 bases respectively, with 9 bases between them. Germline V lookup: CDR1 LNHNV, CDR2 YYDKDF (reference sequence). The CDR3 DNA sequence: TGTGCCACCAGCAGAGATCTAGTGGGCTATGGCTACACCTTC. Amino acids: CATSRDLVGYGYTF.

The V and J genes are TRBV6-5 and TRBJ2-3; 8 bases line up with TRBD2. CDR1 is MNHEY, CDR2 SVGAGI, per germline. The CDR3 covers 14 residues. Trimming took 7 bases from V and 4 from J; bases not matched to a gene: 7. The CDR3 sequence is CASTRAGEADTQYF. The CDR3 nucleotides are TGTGCCAGCACGAGAGCGGGGGAGGCAGATACGCAGTATTTT.

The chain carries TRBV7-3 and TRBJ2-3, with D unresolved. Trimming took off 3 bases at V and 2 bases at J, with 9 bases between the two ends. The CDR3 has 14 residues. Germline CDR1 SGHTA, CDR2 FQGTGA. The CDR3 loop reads CASSFSGITDTQYF. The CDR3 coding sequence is TGTGCCAGCAGCTTTTCCGGTATCACAGATACGCAGTATTTT. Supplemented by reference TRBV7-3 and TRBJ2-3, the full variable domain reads GAGVSQTPSNKVTEKGKYVELRCDPISGHTALYWYRQSLGQGPEFLIYFQGTGAADDSGLPNDRFFAVRPEGSVSTLKIQRTERGDSAVYLCASSFSGITDTQYFGPGTRLTVL.

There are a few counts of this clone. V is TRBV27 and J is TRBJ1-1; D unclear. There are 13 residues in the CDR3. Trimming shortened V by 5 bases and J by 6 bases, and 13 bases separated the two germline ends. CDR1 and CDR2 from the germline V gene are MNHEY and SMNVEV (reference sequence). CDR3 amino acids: CASSRGYPAEAFF. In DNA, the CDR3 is TGTGCCAGCAGTCGAGGGTACCCTGCTGAAGCTTTCTTT.

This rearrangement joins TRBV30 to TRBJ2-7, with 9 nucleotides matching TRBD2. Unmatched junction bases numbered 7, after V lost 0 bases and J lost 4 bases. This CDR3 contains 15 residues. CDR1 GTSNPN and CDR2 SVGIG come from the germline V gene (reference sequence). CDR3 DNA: TGTGCCTGGAGTGTACGGCTAGCGGGAATGTACGAGCAGTACTTC. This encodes CAWSVRLAGMYEQYF.

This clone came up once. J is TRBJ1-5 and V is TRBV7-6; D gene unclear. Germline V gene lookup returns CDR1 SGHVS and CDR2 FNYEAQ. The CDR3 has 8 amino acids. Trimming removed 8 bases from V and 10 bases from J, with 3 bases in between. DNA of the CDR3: TGTGCCAGCTCACCCCAGCATTTT. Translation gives CASSPQHF. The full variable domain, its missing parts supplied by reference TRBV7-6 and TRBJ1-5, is GAGVSQSPRYKVTKRGQDVALRCDPISGHVSLYWYRQALGQGPEFLTYFNYEAQQDKSGLPNDRFSAERPEGSISTLTIQRTEQRDSAMYRCASSPQHFGDGTRLSIL.

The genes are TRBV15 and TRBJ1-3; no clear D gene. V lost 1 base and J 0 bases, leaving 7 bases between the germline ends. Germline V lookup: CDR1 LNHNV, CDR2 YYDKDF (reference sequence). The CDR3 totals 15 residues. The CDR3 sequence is CATSRGLDSGNTIYF. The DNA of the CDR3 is TGTGCCACCAGCAGAGGGTTAGACTCTGGAAACACCATATATTTT.

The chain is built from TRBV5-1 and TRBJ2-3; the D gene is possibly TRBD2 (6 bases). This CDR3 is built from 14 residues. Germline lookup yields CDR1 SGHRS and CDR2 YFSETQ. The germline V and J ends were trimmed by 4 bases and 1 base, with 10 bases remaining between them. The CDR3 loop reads CASSARGGTDTQYF. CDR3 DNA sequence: TGCGCCAGCAGCGCCCGCGGGGGCACAGATACGCAGTATTTT.

The CDR3 sequence: CASSPGTGASGELFF. CDR3 nucleotide sequence: TGTGCCAGCAGTCCCGGGACAGGGGCCAGCGGGGAGCTGTTTTTT. This chain connects TRBV2 to TRBJ2-2; TRBD1 aligns across 10 bases. V gave up 5 bases and J gave up 7 bases; unmatched junction bases: 7. Germline CDR1 and CDR2: SNHLY and FYNNEI. The CDR3 contains 15 residues.

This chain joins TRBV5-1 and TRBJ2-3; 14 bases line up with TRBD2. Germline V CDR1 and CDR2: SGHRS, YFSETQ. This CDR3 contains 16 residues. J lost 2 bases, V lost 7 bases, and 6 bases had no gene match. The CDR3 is CASGLAGGGNTDTQYF. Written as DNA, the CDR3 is TGCGCCAGCGGACTAGCGGGAGGAGGGAACACAGATACGCAGTATTTT.

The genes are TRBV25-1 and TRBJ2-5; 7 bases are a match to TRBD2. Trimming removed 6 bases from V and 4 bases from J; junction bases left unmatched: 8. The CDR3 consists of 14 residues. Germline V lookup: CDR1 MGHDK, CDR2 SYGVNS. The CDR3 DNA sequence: TGTGCCAGCAGGCTAGCGGTCTCGGGAGAGACCCAGTACTTC. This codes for CASRLAVSGETQYF.

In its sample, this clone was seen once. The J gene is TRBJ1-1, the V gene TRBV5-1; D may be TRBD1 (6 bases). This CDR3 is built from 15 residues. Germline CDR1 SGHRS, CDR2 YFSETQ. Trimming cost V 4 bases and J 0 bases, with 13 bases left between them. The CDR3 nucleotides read TGCGCCAGCAGCCCTACGGGACAAATGAACACTGAAGCTTTCTTT. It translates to CASSPTGQMNTEAFF.

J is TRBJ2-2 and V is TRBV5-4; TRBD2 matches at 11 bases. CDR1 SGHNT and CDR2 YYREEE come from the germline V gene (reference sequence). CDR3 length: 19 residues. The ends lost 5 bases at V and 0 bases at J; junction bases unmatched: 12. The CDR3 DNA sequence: TGTGCCAGCAGGGACGAAGGACTAGCGGGCTTTGCGAACACCGGGGAGCTGTTTTTT. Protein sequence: CASRDEGLAGFANTGELFF. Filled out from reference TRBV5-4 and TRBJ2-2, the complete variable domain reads ETGVTQSPTHLIKTRGQQVTLRCSSQSGHNTVSWYQQALGQGPQFIFQYYREEENGRGNFPPRFSGLQFPNYSSELNVNALELDDSALYLCASRDEGLAGFANTGELFFGEGSRLTVL.

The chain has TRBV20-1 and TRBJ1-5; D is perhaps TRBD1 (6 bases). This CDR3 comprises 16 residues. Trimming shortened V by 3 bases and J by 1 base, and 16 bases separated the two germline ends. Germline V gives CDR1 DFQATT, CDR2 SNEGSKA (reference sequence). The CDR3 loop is CSASDQGQLSNQPQHF. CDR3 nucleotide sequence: TGCAGTGCTAGTGACCAGGGGCAGCTAAGCAATCAGCCCCAGCATTTT.

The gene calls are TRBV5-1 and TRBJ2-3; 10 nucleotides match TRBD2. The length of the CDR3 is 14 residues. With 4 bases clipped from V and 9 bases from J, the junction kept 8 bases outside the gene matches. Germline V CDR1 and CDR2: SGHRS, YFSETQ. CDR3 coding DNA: TGCGCCAGCAGCACCCTAGCGGGAGAGGGCACGCAGTATTTT. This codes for CASSTLAGEGTQYF.

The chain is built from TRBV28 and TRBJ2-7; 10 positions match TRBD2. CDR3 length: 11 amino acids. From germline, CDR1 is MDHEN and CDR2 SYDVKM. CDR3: CVITSGAEQYF. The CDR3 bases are TGTGTTATCACTAGCGGGGCAGAGCAGTACTTC.

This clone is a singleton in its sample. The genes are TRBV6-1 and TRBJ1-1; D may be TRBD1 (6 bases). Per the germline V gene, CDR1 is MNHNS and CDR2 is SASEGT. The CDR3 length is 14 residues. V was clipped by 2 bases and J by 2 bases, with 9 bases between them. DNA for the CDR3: TGTGCCAGCAGTGAACAGGGGATTAACACTGAAGCTTTCTTT. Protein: CASSEQGINTEAFF.

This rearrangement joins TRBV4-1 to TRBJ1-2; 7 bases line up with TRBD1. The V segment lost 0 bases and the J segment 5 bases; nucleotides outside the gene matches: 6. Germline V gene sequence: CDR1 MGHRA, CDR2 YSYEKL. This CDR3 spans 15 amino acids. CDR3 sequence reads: CASSQDFRQGYGYTF. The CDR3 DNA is TGCGCCAGCAGCCAAGATTTCCGACAGGGTTATGGCTACACCTTC.

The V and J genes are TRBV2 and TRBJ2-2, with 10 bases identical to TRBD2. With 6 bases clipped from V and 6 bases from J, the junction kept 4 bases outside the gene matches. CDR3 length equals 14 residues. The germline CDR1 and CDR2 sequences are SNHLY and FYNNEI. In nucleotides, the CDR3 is TGTGCCAGCAGGGCTAGCGGGAGCGCCGGGGAGCTGTTTTTT. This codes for CASRASGSAGELFF.